This T cell receptor beta chain was retrieved from a study of cytomegalovirus exposure and HLA in healthy donors (dated by TCRdb to the late 2010s). About the full investigation: An earlier analysis of about 560 of the donors reported 276 Gb of sequence data and around 110 million unique TCR beta sequences obtained from roughly 170 million T cells. Approximately 300 gigabases of sequencing data and tens of millions of unique TCR sequences were included in an early release covering under 650 HLA-typed donors. Of the roughly 390 genotyped donors, approximately 81% were placed in the genetic ancestry cluster associated with self-reported Caucasian donors. The study aimed to test whether signatures of past pathogen exposure could be identified by cataloging public T cell receptors. The study profiled the T cell repertoires of under 850 subjects by immunosequencing and related them to cytomegalovirus serostatus. Along with the roughly 700-subject first cohort, a separate validation cohort of some 130 different subjects was used. The study combined high-throughput TCR immunosequencing, statistical association of individual TCRs with disease status, and machine learning to predict cytomegalovirus infection status. To study patterns of TCR occurrence, a later analysis re-analyzed previously published TCR beta repertoires from under 750 donors and added high-resolution HLA genotyping. In the later analysis, no new phenotypic data were used to find candidate immune exposures; instead, reliance was placed on TCR beta sequences and their occurrence across donors. An earlier analysis of around 540 of the donors applied high-throughput TCR beta sequencing to assess whether each TCR beta V gene segment acted as functional or pseudogenic. Alongside the repertoire data, information on donor age, sex, ethnicity and CMV serostatus was compiled. Genome-wide SNP genotypes for about 65% of the roughly 670 donors were used in a later genetic analysis, which treated that subset as a discovery cohort. All discovery cohort repertoires had been generated using a single sequencing platform. Class I and class II HLA loci were covered by the typing at four-digit resolution. The number of donors typed differed by locus, with 629-630 for A, B, C, DRB1 and DQB1, more than 500 for DQA1, nearly 610 for DPA1, and 450 to 480 for DPB1. About five DR-DQ haplotypes were treated as single units for association and clustering because of strong linkage in the cohort. Among several hundred genotyped donors of the cohort, an average of around 240,000 unique TCR beta nucleotide sequences was sequenced per donor, of which 15% to 20% were non-productive. What the work shows at the level of the full study, not this receptor alone: Assigning TCR associations to individual alleles was difficult when HLA alleles, especially DR and DQ, strongly co-occurred. Broadly in line with IMGT annotations, most TCR beta V segments showed up in productive rearrangements about 90% or about 30% of the time in an earlier analysis of 450 to 600 of the donors. HLA typing was unavailable for some donors at each locus, so association tests used only the typed subset. Immune exposure information for the cohort was limited to CMV serostatus. A later analysis found that HLA-associated TCR beta chains were more clonally expanded and had lower generation probabilities than equally common non-associated chains. A later genetic analysis associated a missense DCLRE1C variant with V-gene and J-gene trimming of TCR beta chains, and an independent cohort replicated the association. The earlier analysis of nearly 600 of the donors excluded 15 to 20 rarely observed V segments, including chromosome 9 orphons, because counts were too low. Because the 87-base-pair reads could not distinguish some IMGT-functional V segments, including TRBV6-2 and TRBV6-3, those segments were excluded. Three of the identified cytomegalovirus-associated TCR beta chains were confirmed in vitro to be specific for cytomegalovirus antigens. In a later analysis, TCR association rates were found to vary across HLA loci, with the most associated TCRs seen for DRB1 alleles and the fewest for HLA-C alleles. A cluster of highly shared sequence variants was judged likely to represent a technical artifact of the sequencing pipeline. This cohort had only TCR beta chains sequenced, and the lack of alpha or paired-chain data limited which features could be detected. According to a later analysis, most CMV-associated TCR beta chains appeared to be HLA-restricted, and the HLA associations seemed to be driven largely by CMV exposure. The presence/absence analyses assumed that sequencing depth was roughly uniform across donors, and that assumption may not be true. In a later genetic analysis, fewer N-insertions in productive TCRs were reported among donors in an Asian-associated ancestry cluster than the roughly 700-donor mean. A further reported finding was that TCR beta sequences accurately predicted the HLA-A and HLA-B alleles for most subjects in the first cohort. The authors suggested that the approach could potentially be generalized to other disease states and immunological phenotypes. Correlated functional status among segregating V segments might reflect linkage disequilibrium, but an unknown experimental factor could not be ruled out. Most TCR sequences were observed very rarely across donors, whereas some public TCRs were present in many individuals. Specific HLA alleles were associated with 15,000 to 20,000 TCR beta sequences at a false discovery rate of 0.05 in a later analysis. Several of the top co-occurrence clusters appeared to be linked to parvovirus B19, influenza, CMV and Epstein-Barr virus, according to a later analysis. In the study, 150 to 200 TCR beta chains were listed as associated with cytomegalovirus. In both the original and validation cohorts, the classifier was reported to diagnose cytomegalovirus status with high specificity and sensitivity.

Receptors were amplified or captured by the immunoSEQ multiplex PCR assay. The multiplex PCR relied on a mix of 60 forward primers for TCR Vbeta segments and 13 reverse primers for TCR Jbeta segments. The CDR3 region of rearranged TCR beta genes was amplified from genomic DNA by a multiplex PCR assay. The amplified TCR beta libraries were sequenced on the Illumina HiSeq System as 87-base-pair reads. The original pipeline was this. A later analysis tallied tens of millions of unique TCR beta chains across the approximately 670 repertoires, and approximately 9.9 million of those chains were shared by two or more donors. To remove PCR and sequencing errors, raw reads were error-corrected and collapsed into unique sequences using a nearest-neighbor algorithm that merged closely related sequences. Alignment of CDR3 sequences to IMGT reference sequences was used to assign V, D and J gene segments. For a sequence to be retained, a match of at least six nucleotides was required to both a V gene segment and a J gene segment. A rearrangement counted as productive if the CDR3 had no stop codons and remained in frame with V and J, and every other rearrangement counted as non-productive. CDR3 was defined according to IMGT convention as the region running from the second conserved V-encoded cysteine to the conserved J-encoded phenylalanine. Sequences without an unambiguous match to a single V gene segment were excluded from the earlier analysis of 587 of the donors. In an earlier analysis of a few hundred of the donors, a V segment was called functional when productive rearrangements were above 56.7%, and segregating when the standard deviation between donors exceeded 5%. A statistical classification framework was built for diagnosing cytomegalovirus status from the catalog of TCR beta chain sequences. A later analysis assigned V and J genes by comparing TCR nucleotide sequences with IMGT/GENE-DB human TR gene sequences. Using the TCRdist pipeline, a later analysis assigned CDR3 sequences along with most-parsimonious VDJ recombination scenarios. In a later analysis, each TCR beta chain was defined by its CDR3 amino acid sequence together with its V-gene family, and reads lacking a unique V-gene family were excluded. As a way to deal with suspected cross-contamination and a sequencing artifact, a later analysis dropped 450 to 700 nucleotide sequences that were highly shared and had low generation probability. For each public chain, a later analysis derived a clonal expansion index from normalized ranks of inferred template counts within each repertoire. A later analysis computed generation probabilities with a VDJ recombination model fitted to out-of-frame rearrangements, and checked the results against IGoR. A later analysis scored TCR-TCR, TCR-HLA and TCR-CMV co-occurrence with hypergeometric tests, applying a repertoire-size bias correction to TCR pairs. A later analysis estimated false discovery rates by permuting HLA or CMV assignments 20 times. In a later analysis, co-occurring TCRs were grouped using DBSCAN, with TCRdist sequence similarity added in when clustering inside HLA-allele-positive subsets. Repertoires with fewer than 30,000 or more than 120,000 public chains, plus five repertoires with anomalous nucleotide sharing, were excluded from co-occurrence clustering. TCRdb took this table from immuneACCESS and kept in-frame rearrangements with V and J called. Such tables lack part of the clones; where checked against another copy, unresolved V genes explain under half of the gap, and the rest is unexplained. From that table come the V and J calls and clone size; the DNA was used to work out D and trimming. This sample has about 150,000 clones in its table, and roughly 74% of those were observed once. The ten largest make up 2.8% of the sample.

Taken from cysteine to phenylalanine, the CDR3 has 13 residues. The sequence is cut down to CDR3 DNA, 39 bases in frame from base 1. Deletion took 7 bases off V and 1 base off J, with a span of 8 bases between the germline ends. CDR1 and CDR2, looked up from the germline V gene, are MNHNS and SASEGT. On this clone: Its antigen is unknown. No base quality values were provided; no much bigger clone lies one nucleotide off.

The cohort was made up of about 610 healthy bone marrow donors. At the time of sampling, every cohort member was nominally healthy, though immune exposures that went unrecorded were likely present. The donor was CMV seronegative and was included in the group of hundreds of seronegative cohort members. A peripheral blood sample was provided by each donor, and peripheral blood mononuclear cells were used for TCR beta sequencing. Genomic DNA was extracted from the blood cell samples with the Qiagen DNeasy Blood Extraction Kit. The chain uses TRBV6-1 and TRBJ1-5; the D gene cannot be named for sure. Sequencing was carried out using PBMCs. The clonotype originates from a man between 18 and 29 years old in good health and CMV-seronegative. The CDR3 is CASTGLSNQPQHF. Here is the DNA: TGTGCCAGCACAGGCCTCAGCAATCAGCCCCAGCATTTT.